The T cell receptor (beta chain) under discussion was sequenced for a study of blood T cell repertoires in COVID-19. Study context: PBMCs, B-cell-depleted T cells, or T cells were the source of the cDNA or gDNA that made up the material.

Some clones are missing from TCRdb's copy, which holds only in-frame ones; the method was immunoSEQ multiplex PCR. The sample has some 120,000 clones; around four fifths are singletons. Germline-derived CDR1 and CDR2 are MGHRA and YSYEKL. The CDR3 consists of 19 residues. V was pared by 1 base and J by 0 bases, with 6 bases of the junction left unmatched. V is TRBV4-1 and J is TRBJ2-6, with TRBD2 matching over 10 bases. Sequencing was done on a sample of peripheral blood. The TCR sequence derives from a man younger than 45 with acute or convalescent COVID-19. The CDR3 protein is CASSQVGLAILSGANVLTF. The CDR3 DNA follows: TGCGCCAGCAGCCAAGTGGGACTAGCGATACTCTCTGGGGCCAACGTCCTGACTTTC.